This T cell receptor beta chain originates from a study of control samples from healthy donors and cancer patients. Produced via immunoSEQ multiplex PCR; TCRdb's table is partial and in-frame only. There are some 190,000 clones in the sample, with about 2.2% held by the top ten. Germline lookup yields CDR1 SGDLS and CDR2 YYNGEE. This CDR3 is 12 amino acids long. V lost 4 bases and J lost 6, with 7 bases in between. This clonotype was sampled from a woman aged 25 to 45 in good health. V gene TRBV9 combines with J gene TRBJ1-4; no clear D. Source material: blood. The CDR3 DNA reads as TGTGCCAGCAGCCCCGAATATGAAAAACTGTTTTTT. Residues: CASSPEYEKLFF.